This is a list of T cell receptor beta chains from one sample in a study of T-cell memory formation after mild COVID-19. Via MiXCR, TCRdb re-called the 5' RACE reads, giving one row per CDR3 protein. The table lists 250,000 to 350,000 distinct CDR3 sequences, about a sixth of them singletons. The sample consisted of PBMCs or a T cell subset sorted from them (not recorded which). The receptors derive from a man in his late teens or twenties who had mild COVID-19 (a few samples of this study predate the infection). Cell type and time point are not known. The conserved cysteine and the conserved F or W are not part of the CDR3 here. A D gene is named only where the DNA matches it firmly.

13	TRBJ2-1	-	TRBV9	ASSVVGGTYNEQF
13	TRBJ1-1	-	TRBV5-1	ASSNLQGAGSEAF
13	TRBJ1-6	-	TRBV7-9	ASSPPATGNSPLH
11	TRBJ1-2	TRBD1	TRBV2	ASRGQANYGYT
13	TRBJ2-1	TRBD1	TRBV7-3	ASSRGQGAYNEQF
13	TRBJ2-5	TRBD1	TRBV5-1	ASSSGTGVNIGQY
10	TRBJ1-2	-	TRBV10-2	ASARDTYGYT
13	TRBJ2-3	TRBD2	TRBV12-3/TRBV12-4	ASTPTSGFTDTQY
14	TRBJ1-1	TRBD1	TRBV20-1	SARDAGQGHYAEAF
12	TRBJ2-2	TRBD1	TRBV12-3/TRBV12-4	AGGTGVNTGELF
13	TRBJ1-6	-	TRBV7-2	ASSSRGLDNSPLH
13	TRBJ2-5	TRBD1	TRBV28	ASSLDRGRIETQY
12	TRBJ2-3	-	TRBV7-2	ASSLDGAVDTQY
11	TRBJ2-1	-	TRBV20-1	SASFPLTNEQF
13	TRBJ2-3	TRBD2	TRBV12-3/TRBV12-4	ASGASGGSTDTQY
13	TRBJ2-3	TRBD1	TRBV15	ATSRRQGTTDTQY
14	TRBJ1-3	-	TRBV6-1	ASSDDGSYSGNTIY
13	TRBJ2-1	TRBD2	TRBV6-2/TRBV6-3	ASRRDYEIDNEQF
14	TRBJ1-1	-	TRBV28	ASSLLSDSMNTEAF
12	TRBJ1-1	TRBD1	TRBV4-2	ASSQGTGPTEAF
11	TRBJ2-5	-	TRBV6-2/TRBV6-3	ASSYLEHGTQY
18	TRBJ2-7	TRBD2	TRBV11-2	ASSSHNPTSGGPLPYEQY
11	TRBJ1-1	-	TRBV29-1	SVQGQLNTEAF
12	TRBJ1-6	TRBD1	TRBV6-5	ASSYGQGVSPLH
10	TRBJ2-2	-	TRBV29-1	SLVGDTGELF
10	TRBJ1-1	-	TRBV4-2	ASSRENTEAF
13	TRBJ2-5	TRBD1	TRBV10-3	AISDAGQEQETQY
12	TRBJ1-2	TRBD1	TRBV5-1	ASSNSTGIYGYT
11	TRBJ2-7	-	TRBV7-2	ASSRDRNYEQY
12	TRBJ2-3	TRBD2	TRBV7-9	ASSLRTSGDTQY
11	TRBJ2-3	TRBD2	TRBV7-9	ASSGTSVDTQY
10	TRBJ1-6	-	TRBV7-9	ASGSYNSPLH
12	TRBJ2-1	-	TRBV4-3	ASSQELLRFEQF
13	TRBJ2-1	TRBD1	TRBV5-1	ASRRQGDSYNEQF
16	TRBJ2-1	TRBD2	TRBV5-1	ASRPPVSGGSSYNEQF
15	TRBJ2-2	TRBD2	TRBV7-3	ASSLSATSRDTGELF
8	TRBJ2-3	-	TRBV20-1	SATGDTQY
11	TRBJ1-2	-	TRBV6-2/TRBV6-3	ASKAEGDYGYT
14	TRBJ1-1	TRBD1	TRBV5-5	ASSLSAGTAGTEAF
13	TRBJ2-5	TRBD1	TRBV15	ATSRDPGQQETQY
12	TRBJ2-2	-	TRBV28	ASHPGQFGGELF
13	TRBJ2-5	TRBD2	TRBV7-2	ASSFSASGQETQY
11	TRBJ2-3	-	TRBV2	ARSEGSRDTQY
16	TRBJ2-5	TRBD2	TRBV4-2	ASSQGAIKRGGWETQY
12	TRBJ1-4	TRBD1	TRBV9	ASSSTGGGEKLF
11	TRBJ1-2	-	TRBV7-6	ASSLVGGYGYT
13	TRBJ2-3	TRBD1	TRBV18	ASSQRGQSTDTQY
9	TRBJ2-7	-	TRBV6-2/TRBV6-3	ASSYWGEQY
11	TRBJ2-1	TRBD2	TRBV5-1	ASSETSPNEQF
9	TRBJ2-1	-	TRBV5-1	ASSYTNEQF
18	TRBJ2-1	-	TRBV4-1	ASSQTRWRGSPRSYNEQF
12	TRBJ2-7	-	TRBV4-3	ASSQGLGSYEQY
14	TRBJ1-3	-	TRBV4-3	ASSPPGRSSGNTIY